What follows are 26 T cell receptor beta chains derived from one specimen sequenced in a study of T cells in narcolepsy. Sequencing used immunoSEQ multiplex PCR; TCRdb keeps in-frame clones, though not all of them. In the table there are approximately 20,000 clones, about 90% of which are singletons. The sequenced material came from CD45RA- memory CD4+ T cells from PBMCs. These receptors came from a human donor with narcolepsy.

V usage is TRBV18 and J usage is TRBJ2-1; D is unresolved. The CDR3 is 13 residues long. Germline CDR1 is KGHSH and CDR2 is LQKENI. Trimming took 6 bases from V and 6 from J, leaving 12 bases between them. CDR3 residues: CASSPLKPNEQFF. CDR3 DNA: TGTGCCAGCTCCCCCTTGAAGCCCAATGAGCAGTTCTTC.

This rearrangement joins TRBV28 to TRBJ2-1; possibly TRBD2 for D (6 bases). CDR1 is MDHEN and CDR2 is SYDVKM in the germline V gene. The V and J ends lost 2 bases and 7 bases respectively, with 15 bases between them. The CDR3 is 15 amino acids. The CDR3 DNA sequence: TGTGCCAGCAGTTTAGCTCCGGCAGGGAGGAATGAGCAGTTCTTC. The encoded protein is CASSLAPAGRNEQFF.

This chain connects TRBV7-2 to TRBJ1-1, with D hard to call. Germline lookup yields CDR1 SGHTA and CDR2 FQGNSA. The CDR3 consists of 14 residues. Trimming left V 3 bases short and J 1 base short, with 9 bases between. Written as DNA, the CDR3 is TGTGCCAGCAGCTTTGACCGGCAGAACACTGAAGCTTTCTTT. This gives the protein CASSFDRQNTEAFF.

This rearrangement joins TRBV30 to TRBJ2-1; 9 nucleotides agree with TRBD2. Germline CDR1 is GTSNPN and CDR2 is SVGIG (reference sequence). With V trimmed by 6 bases and J by 4 bases, 7 bases remained unmatched. This CDR3 is 14 amino acids long. The CDR3 nucleotides read TGTGCCTGTGAGACTAGCGGTAGATACAATGAGCAGTTCTTC. Its protein is CACETSGRYNEQFF.

This chain uses TRBV19 with TRBJ1-5; tentatively, D is TRBD1 (6 bases). V lost 1 base and J lost 4, with 11 bases in between. This CDR3 comprises 15 residues. Germline V CDR1 and CDR2: LNHDA, SQIVND (reference sequence). This CDR3 is CASSIVQQGNQPQHF. The CDR3 DNA reads as TGTGCCAGTAGTATAGTACAACAGGGAAATCAGCCCCAGCATTTT. The full variable domain, with the rest looked up from reference TRBV19 and TRBJ1-5, is DGGITQSPKYLFRKEGQNVTLSCEQNLNHDAMYWYRQDPGQGLRLIYYSQIVNDFQKGDIAEGYSVSREKKESFPLTVTSAQKNPTAFYLCASSIVQQGNQPQHFGDGTRLSIL.

V is TRBV11-2 and J is TRBJ2-7, with a possible D match to TRBD2 (5 bases). V was pared by 6 bases and J by 3 bases, with 9 bases between. The V gene's germline CDR1 is SGHAT and CDR2 FQNNGV. The CDR3 totals 12 residues. CDR3 nucleotides: TGTGCCAGCAGTACTAGTGGCTACGAGCAGTACTTC. Translation: CASSTSGYEQYF.

The rearrangement joins TRBV6-4 to TRBJ1-1; a possible D gene is TRBD1 (5 bases). CDR3 length: 12 residues. V was trimmed by 5 bases and J by 5 bases, leaving 9 bases between them. The germline gives CDR1 MRHNA, CDR2 SNTAGT. CDR3 in DNA: TGTGCCAGCAGTAGTAGGGGAACTGAAGCTTTCTTT. Amino acid sequence: CASSSRGTEAFF.

This chain uses TRBV6-1 with TRBJ2-7, with TRBD2 as a possible D gene (5 bases). The germline V gene has CDR1 MNHNS and CDR2 SASEGT. The V end was cut by 8 bases, the J end by 4 bases, with 9 bases between. The CDR3 length is 11 residues. The CDR3 DNA sequence: TGTGCCAGCGGGAGCATATACGAGCAGTACTTC. Its translation is CASGSIYEQYF.

The chain joins TRBV4-1 to TRBJ1-2; maybe TRBD1 (5 bases). CDR1 and CDR2 (germline): MGHRA, YSYEKL. V was clipped by 0 bases and J by 3 bases, with 8 bases between them. This CDR3 comprises 14 residues. CDR3 bases: TGCGCCAGCAGCCAAGACGTGGGGCACTATGGCTACACCTTC. Protein sequence: CASSQDVGHYGYTF.

CDR3 loop: CASSLAPGGQSEQYF. In DNA, the CDR3 is TGCGCCAGCAGCTTGGCCCCGGGAGGGCAAAGCGAGCAGTACTTC. V gene TRBV5-1 combines with J gene TRBJ2-7; 8 bases are a match to TRBD2. The CDR3 runs to 15 residues. CDR1 is SGHRS and CDR2 is YFSETQ in the germline V gene. With V trimmed by 0 bases and J by 6 bases, 8 bases remained unmatched. Variable domain in full (rest from reference TRBV5-1 and TRBJ2-7): KAGVTQTPRYLIKTRGQQVTLSCSPISGHRSVSWYQQTPGQGLQFLFEYFSETQRNKGNFPGRFSGRQFSNSRSEMNVSTLELGDSALYLCASSLAPGGQSEQYFGPGTRLTVT.

The rearrangement joins TRBV5-1 to TRBJ2-6; D remains ambiguous. The length of the CDR3 is 17 residues. Germline values: CDR1 SGHRS, CDR2 YFSETQ. V was pared by 0 bases and J by 0 bases, with 10 bases between. The CDR3 DNA is TGCGCCAGCAGCTTGGGGCTAATAAGCTCTGGGGCCAACGTCCTGACTTTC. It codes for CASSLGLISSGANVLTF.

The gene calls are TRBV6-5 and TRBJ2-1; the D gene could be TRBD1 or TRBD2 (5 bases each). Germline assignment: CDR1 MNHEY and CDR2 SVGAGI. This CDR3 has 14 amino acids. The CDR3 spells CAVRGQWGHNEQFF. In nucleotides, the CDR3 is TGTGCGGTGAGGGGTCAATGGGGACACAATGAGCAGTTCTTC.

The gene calls are TRBV14 and TRBJ2-1; D not certain. The ends were cut back, 3 bases at V and 7 bases at J, with 10 bases in the middle. The CDR3 is 13 residues long. From germline, CDR1 is SGHDN and CDR2 FVKESK. CDR3 coding DNA: TGTGCCAGCAGCCAGCAGACCAGAAATGAGCAGTTCTTC. This codes for CASSQQTRNEQFF.

The chain is built from TRBV5-6 and TRBJ1-1, with D possibly being TRBD1 (5 bases). The germline gives CDR1 SGHDT, CDR2 YYEEEE. The CDR3 length is 17 residues. V dropped 4 bases and J dropped 0 bases, with 19 bases sitting between them. CDR3 residues: CASSRVSGGLMNTEAFF. Here the CDR3 DNA reads TGTGCCAGCAGCCGGGTTAGTGGGGGATTAATGAACACTGAAGCTTTCTTT.

The sample holds a few counts of this clone. The chain uses TRBV6-6 and TRBJ2-1; 9 bases line up with TRBD2. The germline CDR1 and CDR2 sequences are MNHNY and SVGAGI (reference sequence). The CDR3 contains 14 residues. The V segment lost 6 bases and the J segment 5 bases; nucleotides outside the gene matches: 5. CDR3 protein: CASRRGLANNEQFF. The DNA of the CDR3 is TGTGCCAGCAGAAGGGGACTAGCAAACAATGAGCAGTTCTTC.

This sequence joins TRBV5-1 and TRBJ2-5, with D possibly being TRBD1 or TRBD2 (5 bases each). With 2 bases removed from V and 5 bases from J, the gap between germline ends came to 10 bases. CDR3 length: 13 residues. CDR1 and CDR2 (germline): SGHRS, YFSETQ. In DNA, the CDR3 is TGCGCCAGCAGCTTTCAGGGAGAGGAGACCCAGTACTTC. Translating it yields CASSFQGEETQYF.

The genes are TRBV19 and TRBJ2-1; D is unresolved. Germline V gene lookup returns CDR1 LNHDA and CDR2 SQIVND (reference sequence). The germline V and J ends were trimmed by 5 bases and 5 bases, with 4 bases remaining between them. This CDR3 comprises 11 residues. The CDR3 is CASSSHNEQFF. CDR3 DNA sequence: TGTGCCAGTAGTTCTCACAATGAGCAGTTCTTC.

The genes are TRBV19 and TRBJ1-1; D is unresolved. This CDR3 is built from 13 residues. CDR1 LNHDA and CDR2 SQIVND come from the germline V gene (reference sequence). V was shortened by 2 bases and J by 3 bases, with 7 bases between the two germline ends. The chain's CDR3 is CASSISRDTEAFF. The CDR3 DNA is TGTGCCAGTAGTATAAGTCGGGACACTGAAGCTTTCTTT. Looking up the rest from reference TRBV19 and TRBJ1-1 gives the full variable domain: DGGITQSPKYLFRKEGQNVTLSCEQNLNHDAMYWYRQDPGQGLRLIYYSQIVNDFQKGDIAEGYSVSREKKESFPLTVTSAQKNPTAFYLCASSISRDTEAFFGQGTRLTVV.

The chain uses TRBV6-5 and TRBJ2-1, with 7 bases that match TRBD1. V dropped 6 bases and J dropped 6; count of bases not matched to a gene: 8. The CDR3 is 14 residues long. Germline lookup yields CDR1 MNHEY and CDR2 SVGAGI. The CDR3 spells CASSGHRGSNEQFF. The CDR3 DNA sequence: TGTGCCAGCAGCGGGCACAGGGGAAGCAATGAGCAGTTCTTC.

The chain combines TRBV15 with TRBJ1-1; 7 bases fit TRBD1. In germline, CDR1 is LNHNV, CDR2 YYDKDF (reference sequence). Trimming removed 4 bases from V and 10 bases from J; junction bases left unmatched: 9. The CDR3 runs 13 residues. CDR3 amino acids: CATSTATGIAAFF. The DNA for the CDR3 is TGTGCCACCAGCACCGCGACAGGGATCGCAGCTTTCTTT.

This chain uses TRBV4-3 with TRBJ2-3, with 9 bases aligning to TRBD2. CDR1 is LGHNA, CDR2 YSLEER, per germline. The CDR3 length is 15 residues. J lost 1 base, V lost 2 bases, and 1 base had no gene match. CDR3 in DNA: TGCGCCAGCAGCCAATGGACTAGCGGCACAGATACGCAGTATTTT. The encoded protein is CASSQWTSGTDTQYF.

This chain joins TRBV2 and TRBJ1-1, with D hard to call. Germline CDR1 is SNHLY and CDR2 is FYNNEI. Trimming stripped 6 bases from V and 11 bases from J, with 13 bases between. The CDR3 sequence is 11 residues long. The CDR3 region has the DNA TGTGCCAGCAGCCCCGGACTCGGGGCTTTCTTT. It codes for CASSPGLGAFF.

The J gene is TRBJ2-1, the V gene TRBV7-3, with D possibly matching TRBD2 (6 bases). V lost 4 bases, J lost 4 bases, and 14 bases lay in between. The CDR3 length is 15 residues. CDR1 is SGHTA and CDR2 is FQGTGA in the germline V gene. The CDR3 DNA sequence: TGTGCCAGCAGCTCGGGACTCCCCCTTTACAATGAGCAGTTCTTC. Its translation: CASSSGLPLYNEQFF.

The rearrangement joins TRBV25-1 to TRBJ2-7; TRBD2 might be the D (5 bases). V was clipped by 7 bases and J by 7 bases, with 20 bases between them. This CDR3 spans 14 amino acids. Germline V CDR1 and CDR2: MGHDK, SYGVNS. CDR3 sequence reads: CASTGTGIWGEQYF. The DNA of the CDR3 is TGTGCCAGCACGGGAACTGGGATCTGGGGTGAGCAGTACTTC.

The chain carries TRBV2 and TRBJ2-5; D gene unclear. In germline, CDR1 is SNHLY, CDR2 FYNNEI. The CDR3 is 13 residues long. Trimming removed 7 bases from V and 2 bases from J, with 11 bases in between. CDR3 region: CASKWNRQETQYF. The CDR3, as DNA: TGTGCCAGCAAGTGGAACAGACAAGAGACCCAGTACTTC.

This rearrangement joins TRBV7-9 to TRBJ1-4; 7 nucleotides match TRBD1. Looked up from germline, CDR1 is SEHNR and CDR2 is FQNEAQ (reference sequence). The CDR3 contains 13 residues. V was clipped by 5 bases and J by 8 bases; unmatched bases: 5. The CDR3 nucleotides read TGTGCCAGCAGCGCCAGGGGGAGGGAAAAACTGTTTTTT. Amino acids: CASSARGREKLFF.